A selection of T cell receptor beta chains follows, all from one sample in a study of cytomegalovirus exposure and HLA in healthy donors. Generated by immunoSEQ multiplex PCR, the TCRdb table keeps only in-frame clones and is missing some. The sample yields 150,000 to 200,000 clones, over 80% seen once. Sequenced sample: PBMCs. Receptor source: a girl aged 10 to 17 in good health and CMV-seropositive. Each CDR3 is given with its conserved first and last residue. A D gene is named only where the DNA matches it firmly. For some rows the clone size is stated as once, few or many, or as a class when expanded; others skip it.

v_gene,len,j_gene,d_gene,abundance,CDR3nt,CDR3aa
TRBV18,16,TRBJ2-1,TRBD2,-,TGTGCCAGCTCCCCTACTTTAGCGGGAAAGCAGGATGAGCAGTTCTTC,CASSPTLAGKQDEQFF
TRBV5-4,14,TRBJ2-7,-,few,TGTGCCAGCAGCTTCGAGGCGGTAGGTTACGAGCAGTACTTC,CASSFEAVGYEQYF
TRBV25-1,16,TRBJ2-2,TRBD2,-,TGTGCCAGCAGTGAGACTAGCGGGAGACGGGCCGGGGAGCTGTTTTTT,CASSETSGRRAGELFF
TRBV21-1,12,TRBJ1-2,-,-,TGTGCCAGCGCCGACCGGGGAGACGGCTACACCTTC,CASADRGDGYTF
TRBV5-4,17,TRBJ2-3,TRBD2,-,TGTGCCAGCAGCTTGGGGGGACTAGCGGGAGGCGAAGATACGCAGTATTTT,CASSLGGLAGGEDTQYF
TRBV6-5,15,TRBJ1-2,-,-,TGTGCCAGCACCCTCGATTTTCAGGGATTCGGTGGCTACACCTTC,CASTLDFQGFGGYTF
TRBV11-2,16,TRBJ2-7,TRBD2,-,TGTGCCAGCAGCTTAGATCGGGCGGGAGGATCCTACGAGCAGTACTTC,CASSLDRAGGSYEQYF
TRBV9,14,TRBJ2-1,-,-,TGTGCCAGCAGCGTTAACCGTTTCCCAGGGGAGCAGTTCTTC,CASSVNRFPGEQFF
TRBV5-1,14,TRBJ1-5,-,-,TGCGCCAGCAGCTATGGGGGGGGCAATCAGCCCCAGCATTTT,CASSYGGGNQPQHF
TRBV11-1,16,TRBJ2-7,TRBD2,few,TGTGCCAGCAGCTCAAGACTAGCGGGGGAGTCCTACGAGCAGTACTTC,CASSSRLAGESYEQYF
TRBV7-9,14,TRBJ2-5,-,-,TGTGCCAGCAGCTTAGTCGGGGAGAAAGAGACCCAGTACTTC,CASSLVGEKETQYF
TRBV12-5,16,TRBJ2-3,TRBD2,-,TGTGCTAGTGGTTTGGGCCTAGCGGGGGTCACAGATACGCAGTATTTT,CASGLGLAGVTDTQYF
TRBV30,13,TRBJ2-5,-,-,TGTGCCTGGAGCCCTGGCCGCCAAGAGACCCAGTACTTC,CAWSPGRQETQYF
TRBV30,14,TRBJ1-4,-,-,TGTGCCTGGAGTGCCGACAGCTATAATGAAAAACTGTTTTTT,CAWSADSYNEKLFF
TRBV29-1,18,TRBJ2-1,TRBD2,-,TGCAGCGTTGAAGATCTTTGGAGTAGCGGGAGGGCCGAGGATGAGCAGTTCTTC,CSVEDLWSSGRAEDEQFF
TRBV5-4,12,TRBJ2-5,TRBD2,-,TGTGCCAGCAGCTTGGCTAGCGGGAGATCTTACTTC,CASSLASGRSYF